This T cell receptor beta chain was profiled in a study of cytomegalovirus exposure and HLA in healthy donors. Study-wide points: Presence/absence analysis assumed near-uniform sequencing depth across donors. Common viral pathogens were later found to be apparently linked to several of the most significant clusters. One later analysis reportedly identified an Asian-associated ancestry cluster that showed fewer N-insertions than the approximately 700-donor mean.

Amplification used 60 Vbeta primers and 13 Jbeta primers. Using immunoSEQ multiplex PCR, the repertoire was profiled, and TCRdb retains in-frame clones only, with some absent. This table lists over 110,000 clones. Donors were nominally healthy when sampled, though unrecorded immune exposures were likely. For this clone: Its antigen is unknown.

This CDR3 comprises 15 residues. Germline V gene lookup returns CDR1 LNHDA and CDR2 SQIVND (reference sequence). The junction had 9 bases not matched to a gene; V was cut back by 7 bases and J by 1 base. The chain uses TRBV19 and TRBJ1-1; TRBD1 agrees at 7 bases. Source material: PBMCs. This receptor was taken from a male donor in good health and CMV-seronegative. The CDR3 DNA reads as TGTGCCAGTATAAGGGGACAGAACCCGAACACTGAAGCTTTCTTT. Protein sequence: CASIRGQNPNTEAFF.